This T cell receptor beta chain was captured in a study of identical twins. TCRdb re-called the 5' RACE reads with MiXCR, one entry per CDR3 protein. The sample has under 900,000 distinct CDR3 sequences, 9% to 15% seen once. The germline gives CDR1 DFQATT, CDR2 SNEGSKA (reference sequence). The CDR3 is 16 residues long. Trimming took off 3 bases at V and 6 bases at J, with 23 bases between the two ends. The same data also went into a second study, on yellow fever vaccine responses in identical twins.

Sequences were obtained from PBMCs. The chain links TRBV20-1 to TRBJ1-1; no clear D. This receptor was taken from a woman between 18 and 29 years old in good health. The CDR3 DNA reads TGCAGTGCTAGGGGGAGTGTTGTAGTCAACGGGGCTGAAGCTTTCTTT. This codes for CSARGSVVVNGAEAFF.